The source of this T cell receptor beta chain is a study of blood T cell repertoires in COVID-19. In the study overall: The United States, Italy and Spain were the sources of the acute and convalescent COVID-19 samples. PBMCs, B-cell-depleted T cells, or T cells provided the cDNA or gDNA that made up the material.

Repertoires were generated with immunoSEQ multiplex PCR, while TCRdb's copy carries only in-frame clones and drops some. The data hold around 91,000 clones, with 85% observed a single time. Per germline, CDR1 MNHEY and CDR2 SVGAGI. This CDR3 region has 15 residues. Germline trimming cut 6 bases from V and 4 bases from J; bases unmatched to any gene: 8. Sequenced material: peripheral blood. This chain joins TRBV6-5 and TRBJ2-2, with 7 bases that match TRBD1. The receptor's source is a man at least 80 years old with acute or convalescent COVID-19. The CDR3 nucleotides read TGTGCCAGCAGCCTTCGGGACAGCGGCACCGGGGAGCTGTTTTTT. Amino acid sequence: CASSLRDSGTGELFF.